These T cell receptor beta chains were read from a single sample in a study of OX40 agonist ivuxolimab in advanced cancers. TCRdb keeps only in-frame clones here, not all; method: immunoSEQ multiplex PCR. The sample consists of under 80,000 clones, 88% of them appearing once. The sequenced sample was CD4+ or CD8+ T cells sorted from blood, obtained in a trial of the OX40 agonist ivuxolimab. These receptors were collected from an adult with an advanced solid tumor such as melanoma, head and neck, liver or kidney cancer. The CDR3 runs from the conserved cysteine through the conserved F or W. A D gene is named only where the DNA matches it firmly. Clone size appears in some rows only: once, few, many, or a class for an expanded clone.

clone_size	v_call	d_call	j_call	cdr3_aa	cdr3_nt
NA	TRBV7-2	NA	TRBJ1-1	CASGSLRATEAFF	TGTGCCAGCGGGAGTCTGAGGGCCACTGAAGCTTTCTTT
NA	TRBV14	NA	TRBJ2-4	CASSRRLAKNIQYF	TGTGCCAGCAGCCGTAGGTTAGCCAAAAACATTCAGTACTTC
NA	TRBV19	NA	TRBJ2-6	CASTPGGKNSGANVLTF	TGTGCCAGTACCCCCGGGGGCAAGAACTCTGGGGCCAACGTCCTGACTTTC
NA	TRBV6-1	TRBD1	TRBJ1-1	CASILGDSMNTEAFF	TGTGCCAGCATTTTAGGGGACAGCATGAACACTGAAGCTTTCTTT
NA	TRBV11-2	NA	TRBJ2-5	CASSFGRQETQYF	TGTGCCAGCAGCTTCGGTCGACAAGAGACCCAGTACTTC
NA	TRBV30	NA	TRBJ2-1	CAWSKLDNEQFF	TGTGCCTGGAGTAAACTTGACAATGAGCAGTTCTTC
NA	TRBV2	NA	TRBJ2-5	CASRGNEETQYF	TGTGCCAGCAGGGGGAATGAAGAGACCCAGTACTTC
few	TRBV7-6	NA	TRBJ1-1	CASSVQGNTEAFF	TGTGCCAGCAGCGTACAGGGGAACACTGAAGCTTTCTTT
NA	TRBV7-2	NA	TRBJ2-1	CASSVLNEQFF	TGTGCCAGCAGCGTATTAAATGAGCAGTTCTTC
NA	TRBV25-1	TRBD1	TRBJ2-1	CASSEGLLRRGLDNEQFF	TGTGCCAGCAGTGAAGGCTTACTGCGCAGGGGGCTCGACAATGAGCAGTTCTTC
NA	TRBV5-5	TRBD1	TRBJ2-7	CASSWGRTGYYSYEQYF	TGTGCCAGCAGCTGGGGGCGGACAGGGTACTACTCCTACGAGCAGTACTTC
once	TRBV5-5	NA	TRBJ2-5	CASSSPSKETQYF	TGTGCCAGCAGCTCGCCGTCAAAGGAGACCCAGTACTTC
NA	TRBV6-6	NA	TRBJ1-1	CASSYSGFEAFF	TGTGCCAGCAGTTACTCGGGCTTTGAAGCTTTCTTT
NA	TRBV2	TRBD2	TRBJ2-3	CASRMGLAGPTDTQYF	TGTGCCAGCAGGATGGGACTAGCGGGGCCCACAGATACGCAGTATTTT
NA	TRBV27	NA	TRBJ1-5	CASSLGGSNQPQHF	TGTGCCAGCAGTTTAGGGGGTAGCAATCAGCCCCAGCATTTT
NA	TRBV28	NA	TRBJ1-3	CASTRTGRTPGNTIYF	TGTGCCAGCACCCGTACAGGCCGGACCCCTGGAAACACCATATATTTT
NA	TRBV7-7	NA	TRBJ2-2	CASSLTVTGELFF	TGTGCTAGCAGCTTGACAGTGACCGGGGAGCTGTTTTTT
NA	TRBV13	TRBD1	TRBJ2-7	CASSYHRDRPYEQYF	TGTGCCAGCAGCTACCATCGGGACAGGCCCTACGAGCAGTACTTC